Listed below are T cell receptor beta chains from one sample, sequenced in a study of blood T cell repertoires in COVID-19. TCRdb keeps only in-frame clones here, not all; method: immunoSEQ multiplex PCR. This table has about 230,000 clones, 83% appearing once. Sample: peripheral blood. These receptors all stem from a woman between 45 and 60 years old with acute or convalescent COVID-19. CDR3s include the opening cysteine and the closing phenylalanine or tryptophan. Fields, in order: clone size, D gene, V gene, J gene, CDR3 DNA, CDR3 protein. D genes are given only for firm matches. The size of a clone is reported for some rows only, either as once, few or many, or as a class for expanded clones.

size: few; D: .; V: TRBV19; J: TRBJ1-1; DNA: TGTGCCAGTAGTATTTATCGGAACACTGAAGCTTTCTTT; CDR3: CASSIYRNTEAFF
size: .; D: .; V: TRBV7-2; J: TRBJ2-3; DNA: TGTGCCAGCAGCGACAGGAAAGCCACAGATACGCAGTATTTT; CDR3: CASSDRKATDTQYF
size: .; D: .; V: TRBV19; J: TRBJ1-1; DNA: TGTGCCAGTAGTGAGTATCCCATGAACACTGAAGCTTTCTTT; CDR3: CASSEYPMNTEAFF
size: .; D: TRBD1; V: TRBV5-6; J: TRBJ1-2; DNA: TGCGCCAGCAGCTTGGGGACAGGCAACTATGGCTACACCTTC; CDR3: CASSLGTGNYGYTF
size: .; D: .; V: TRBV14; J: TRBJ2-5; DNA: TGTGCCAGCAGCCAAGTAAAGACCCAGTACTTC; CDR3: CASSQVKTQYF
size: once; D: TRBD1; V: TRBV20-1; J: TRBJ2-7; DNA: TGCAGTGCTAGTCTTGGGGACAGCTCCTACGAGCAGTACTTC; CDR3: CSASLGDSSYEQYF
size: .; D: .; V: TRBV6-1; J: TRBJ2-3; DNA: TGTGCCAGCAGTGAGTTTGGCTCAGATACGCAGTATTTT; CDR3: CASSEFGSDTQYF
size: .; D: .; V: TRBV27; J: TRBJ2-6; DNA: TGTGCCAGCAGTTTAAGAGGGCCTGGGGCCAACGTCCTGACTTTC; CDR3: CASSLRGPGANVLTF
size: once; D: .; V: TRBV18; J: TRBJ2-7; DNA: TGTGCCAGCTCACGAGGTGGTAGCGTGAACTACGAGCAGTACTTC; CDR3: CASSRGGSVNYEQYF
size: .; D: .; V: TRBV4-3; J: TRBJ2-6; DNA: TGCGCCAGCAGCCCCGCGGGCTACACTGGCGCCGGGGCCAACGTCCTGACTTTC; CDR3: CASSPAGYTGAGANVLTF
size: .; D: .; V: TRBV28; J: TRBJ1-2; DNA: TGTGCCAGCAGCAGATATGGCTACACCTTC; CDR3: CASSRYGYTF
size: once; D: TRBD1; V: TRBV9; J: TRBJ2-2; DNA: TGTGCCAGCAGCGTAGCTCCGACAGGGGTAACCGGGGAGCTGTTTTTT; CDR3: CASSVAPTGVTGELFF
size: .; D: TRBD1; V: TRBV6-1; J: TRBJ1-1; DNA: TGTGCCAGCAGTGAAGTGGGGCGACAGGGGTCGGCTTTCTTT; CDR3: CASSEVGRQGSAFF
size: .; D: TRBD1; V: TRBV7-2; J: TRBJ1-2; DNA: TGTGCCAGCAGCCCAAGACAGGGTGGTGGCTACACCTTC; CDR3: CASSPRQGGGYTF
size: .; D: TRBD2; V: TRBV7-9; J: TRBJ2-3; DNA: TGTGCCAGCAGCTTTAATAGCGGGAGAGCCACAGATACGCAGTATTTT; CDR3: CASSFNSGRATDTQYF
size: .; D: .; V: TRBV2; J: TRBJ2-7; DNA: TGTGCCAGCAGTGAGGGGACATTCTCCTACGAGCAGTACTTC; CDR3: CASSEGTFSYEQYF
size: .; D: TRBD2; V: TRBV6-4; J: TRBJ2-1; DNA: TGTGCCAGCAGTACGGAAGTTAATAGCGGGGTGTTTTCCTACAATGAGCAGTTCTTC; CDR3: CASSTEVNSGVFSYNEQFF
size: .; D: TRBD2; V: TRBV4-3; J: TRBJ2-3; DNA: TGCGCCAGCAGCCAGACTAGCGGGGACACAGATACGCAGTATTTT; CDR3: CASSQTSGDTDTQYF
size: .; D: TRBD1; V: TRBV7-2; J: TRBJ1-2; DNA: TGTGCCAGCAGCTACGGGACAGGGGGCGGTGGCTACACCTTC; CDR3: CASSYGTGGGGYTF
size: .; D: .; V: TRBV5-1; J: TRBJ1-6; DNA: TGCGCCAGCAGTGTCGCGGCAGCTGGTCAATCACCCCTCCACTTT; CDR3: CASSVAAAGQSPLHF
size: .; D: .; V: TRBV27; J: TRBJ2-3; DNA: TGTGCCAGCAGTTTAGACAGGAGCACAGATACGCAGTATTTT; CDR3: CASSLDRSTDTQYF
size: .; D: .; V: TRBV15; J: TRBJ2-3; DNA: TGTGCCACCAGCAGAGATAGTGGAGGGGGGGGCCCGGATACGCAGTATTTT; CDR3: CATSRDSGGGGPDTQYF
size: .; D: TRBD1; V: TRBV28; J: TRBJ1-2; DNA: TGTGCCAGCAGTTGGACAGGGGGATATGGCTACACCTTC; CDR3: CASSWTGGYGYTF
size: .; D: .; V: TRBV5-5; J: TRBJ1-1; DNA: TGTGCCAGCAGCTTTTCCTCGGGGAACACTGAAGCTTTCTTT; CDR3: CASSFSSGNTEAFF
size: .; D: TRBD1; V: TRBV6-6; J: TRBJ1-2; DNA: TGTGCCAGCAGTTACCCCCCAGGGGGCGAAAATGGCTACACCTTC; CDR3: CASSYPPGGENGYTF
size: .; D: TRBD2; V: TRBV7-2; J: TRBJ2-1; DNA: TGTGCCAGCAGCAGGGGACTAGCGGCGAGCTCCTACAATGAGCAGTTCTTC; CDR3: CASSRGLAASSYNEQFF
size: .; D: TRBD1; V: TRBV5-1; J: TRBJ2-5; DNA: TGCGCCAGCAGCGGCGGACAGGGGGCCCAAGAGACCCAGTACTTC; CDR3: CASSGGQGAQETQYF
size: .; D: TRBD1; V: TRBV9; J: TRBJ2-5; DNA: TGTGCCAGCAGCACCGGGACAGAAGAGACCCAGTACTTC; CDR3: CASSTGTEETQYF
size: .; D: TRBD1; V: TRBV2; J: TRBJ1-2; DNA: TGTGCCAGCAGTGTGGTAGGGACAGGGAACTATGGCTACACCTTC; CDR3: CASSVVGTGNYGYTF
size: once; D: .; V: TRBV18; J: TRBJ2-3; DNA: TGTGCCAGCTCACCTACCAGTCCCGATACGCAGTATTTT; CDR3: CASSPTSPDTQYF
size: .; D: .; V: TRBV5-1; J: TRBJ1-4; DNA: TGCGCCAGCAGCTTGGAGAGCTCTAATGAAAAACTGTTTTTT; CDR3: CASSLESSNEKLFF
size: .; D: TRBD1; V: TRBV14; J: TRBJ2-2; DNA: TGTGCCAGCAGCCAAGAGAGGGGGCAAGGGACCGGGGAGCTGTTTTTT; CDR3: CASSQERGQGTGELFF
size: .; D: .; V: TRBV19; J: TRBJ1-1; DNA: TGTGCCAGCTCGAGTTACCCTGAAGCTTTCTTT; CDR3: CASSSYPEAFF
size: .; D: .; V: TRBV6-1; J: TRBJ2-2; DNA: TGTGCCAGCAGGGTCAGCGGGGAGCTGTTTTTT; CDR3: CASRVSGELFF
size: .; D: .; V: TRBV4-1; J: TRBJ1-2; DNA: TGCGCCAGCAGCCAACCAACAGGGAGTGGGTCGAGCTACACCTTC; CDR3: CASSQPTGSGSSYTF
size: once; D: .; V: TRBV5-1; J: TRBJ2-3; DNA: TGCGCCAGCAGTTCCGGCTCGCGGAAATCAGATACGCAGTATTTT; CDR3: CASSSGSRKSDTQYF
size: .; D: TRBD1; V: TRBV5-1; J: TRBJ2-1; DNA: TGCGCCAGCAGCTCAGAGACAGGGGGATACAATGAGCAGTTCTTC; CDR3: CASSSETGGYNEQFF